The rows below give T cell receptor beta chains drawn from one sample of a study of blood T cell repertoires in COVID-19. Profiled with immunoSEQ multiplex PCR; TCRdb holds only in-frame clones, not every one. The sample gives about 100,000 clones, about three quarters of which show up once; approximately 8.9% is in the top ten. The sequenced sample was peripheral blood. The receptors come from a man aged 45 to 65 who had recovered from COVID-19. Each CDR3 is given with its conserved first and last residue. D genes are given only for firm matches. The size field is filled for only some rows; it gives once, few, many or a size class.

>TRBJ1-1|TRBV9|.|TRBD1
CASAPGGRGRNTEAFF
TGTGCCAGCGCCCCAGGGGGAAGGGGCCGTAACACTGAAGCTTTCTTT
>TRBJ2-1|TRBV10-2|.|TRBD1
CASSYNQPGTVSYNEQFF
TGCGCCAGCAGTTATAACCAACCCGGGACAGTCTCCTACAATGAGCAGTTCTTC
>TRBJ2-2|TRBV20-1|.|TRBD2
CSASPPSGRATGELFF
TGCAGTGCTAGTCCCCCTAGCGGGAGGGCCACCGGGGAGCTGTTTTTT
>TRBJ1-1|TRBV28|.|.
CASSPGGLEKNTEAFF
TGTGCCAGCAGTCCGGGCGGGCTGGAGAAGAACACTGAAGCTTTCTTT
>TRBJ2-2|TRBV5-1|.|TRBD2
CASSPPLTGGTGELFF
TGCGCCAGCAGCCCACCCCTAACGGGGGGTACCGGGGAGCTGTTTTTT
>TRBJ1-2|TRBV28|.|TRBD1
CASSSTGPNYGYTF
TGTGCCAGCAGTTCGACAGGGCCTAACTATGGCTACACCTTC
>TRBJ2-7|TRBV6-2/TRBV6-3|few|.
CASSTRQQYEQYF
TGTGCCAGCAGTACAAGACAGCAATACGAGCAGTACTTC
>TRBJ2-2|TRBV2|.|.
CASGALGELFF
TGTGCCAGCGGGGCCTTAGGGGAGCTGTTTTTT
>TRBJ2-1|TRBV9|.|.
CASSVAPWTVEQFF
TGTGCCAGCAGCGTAGCCCCCTGGACAGTCGAGCAGTTCTTC
>TRBJ1-5|TRBV16|.|.
CASSQSSTNQPQHF
TGTGCCAGCAGCCAATCGAGTACCAATCAGCCCCAGCATTTT
>TRBJ2-7|TRBV5-6|few|.
CASSLAVSYEQYF
TGTGCCAGCAGCTTAGCGGTATCCTACGAGCAGTACTTC
>TRBJ1-2|TRBV5-1|.|TRBD1
CASSWGQSNYGYTF
TGCGCCAGCAGCTGGGGACAGAGTAACTATGGCTACACCTTC